This T cell receptor beta chain was obtained from a study of blood T cell repertoires in COVID-19. Across the whole study: Samples representing acute and convalescent COVID-19 were sourced from the United States, Italy and Spain.

Germline V CDR1 and CDR2: GTSNPN, SVGIG (reference sequence). CDR3 length: 14 amino acids. Trimming removed 2 bases from V and 0 bases from J, with 8 bases in between. Generated by immunoSEQ multiplex PCR, the TCRdb table keeps only in-frame clones and is missing some. Of a few hundred thousand clones in the sample, about 82% were seen once. Sequencing used peripheral blood. The source of this sequence is a human donor in a cohort sampled during active COVID-19. The gene calls are TRBV30 and TRBJ1-3; D remains ambiguous. The CDR3: CAWSPSFSGNTIYF. In DNA, the CDR3 is TGTGCCTGGAGTCCCTCGTTCTCTGGAAACACCATATATTTT.